What follows are 18 T cell receptor beta chains derived from one specimen sequenced in a study of blood T cells in healthy people across ages. The authors ran a second PCR of roughly 6 to 12 cycles using a sample-barcoded 5' primer and a J-beta primer mix. TCRdb re-derived calls from the 5' RACE reads in MiXCR, one entry per CDR3 protein. In the table there are 750,000 to 1,000,000 distinct CDR3 sequences, about 29% of which are singletons. This sample also appeared in a second study, on T cells of mothers and their children.

The sample comprised blood. Receptor source: a woman aged 40 to 50 in good health.

This chain uses TRBV6-1 with TRBJ2-5; TRBD1 matches 8 bases. With 2 bases clipped from V and 4 bases from J, the junction kept 12 bases outside the gene matches. The CDR3 consists of 17 residues. CDR1 is MNHNS, CDR2 SASEGT, per germline. The chain's CDR3 is CASSETSGGAVLETQYF. CDR3 DNA: TGTGCCAGCAGTGAAACTTCAGGGGGCGCCGTACTAGAGACCCAGTACTTC.

There are many counts of this clonotype. The genes are TRBV28 and TRBJ2-7, with TRBD1 matching 10 bases. Germline CDR1 and CDR2: MDHEN and SYDVKM. This CDR3 is 18 amino acids long. The ends lost 6 bases at V and 7 bases at J; junction bases unmatched: 21. For the CDR3, the DNA is TGTGCCAGCAGACGAACCCTCCGCCGGGACAGGGGTTCGCGTGAGCAGTACTTC. The encoded protein is CASRRTLRRDRGSREQYF.

The genes are TRBV7-3 and TRBJ2-3; D perhaps matches TRBD1 (6 bases). Trimming pared 5 bases from V and 4 bases from J, leaving 16 bases between. This CDR3 region has 15 residues. In germline, CDR1 is SGHTA, CDR2 FQGTGA. The CDR3 reads CASSPQGTVPDTQYF. The CDR3 DNA is TGTGCCAGCAGCCCACAGGGAACTGTCCCAGATACGCAGTATTTT.

This clonotype was observed many times. The V gene is TRBV6-1, the J gene TRBJ2-7; a weak D match, TRBD1 (5 bases). The V and J ends lost 0 bases and 2 bases respectively, with 5 bases between them. The germline CDR1 and CDR2 sequences are MNHNS and SASEGT. CDR3 size: 13 residues. The CDR3 here is CASSEAGPYEQYF. The CDR3 DNA reads as TGTGCCAGCAGTGAAGCGGGGCCCTACGAGCAGTACTTC.

With regard to this clonotype: The junction departs from germline at one end; a sequencing error may be responsible. The chain links TRBV7-2 to TRBJ1-1; no clear D gene. Germline CDR1 reads SGHTA; CDR2 reads FQGNSA. The CDR3 sequence is 15 residues long. CDR3 DNA sequence: TGTGCCAGCAGCTTAGGTCGGAGAGGGAACGCTGAAGCTTTCTTT. This sequence encodes CASSLGRRGNAEAFF.

In this sample, this clonotype turned up many times. The chain joins TRBV27 to TRBJ2-7; D is unclear. Per the germline V gene, CDR1 is MNHEY and CDR2 is SMNVEV (reference sequence). The CDR3 covers 13 residues. Trimming cost V 3 bases and J 0 bases, with 6 bases left between them. CDR3 protein: CASSLYSSYEQYF. The DNA of the CDR3 is TGTGCCAGCAGTTTGTACTCCTCCTACGAGCAGTACTTC.

A few counts support this clonotype. The gene calls are TRBV7-9 and TRBJ2-2; the D gene is possibly TRBD2 (5 bases). V lost 5 bases to trimming and J lost 0 bases, with 13 bases between them. The germline V gene has CDR1 SEHNR and CDR2 FQNEAQ (reference sequence). The CDR3 runs to 16 residues. CDR3 protein: CASSMHGLSNTGELFF. The CDR3 DNA reads as TGTGCCAGCAGCATGCACGGACTCTCGAACACCGGGGAGCTGTTTTTT.

The CDR3 protein is CASSTPPADTQYF. CDR3 DNA sequence: TGTGCCAGCAGCACCCCCCCAGCAGATACGCAGTATTTT. V is TRBV6-2 or TRBV6-3 and J is TRBJ2-3; no clear D. V lost 6 bases, J lost 4 bases, and 11 bases lay in between. The CDR3 totals 13 residues. Germline V gene lookup returns CDR1 MNHEY and CDR2 SVGEGT.

This clonotype has more than one count but fewer than ten. The junction departs from the called germline gene at one end, perhaps through a read error. The J gene is TRBJ2-5, the V gene TRBV3-1, with D possibly TRBD1 on 6 matching bases. Germline V gene data show CDR1 as LGHDT and CDR2 as YNNKEL (reference sequence). The CDR3 is made up of 15 amino acids. In DNA form, the CDR3 reads TGTGCCAGCAACCAAGTTTACGGACAGCAAGAGACCCAGTACTTC. Translating gives CASNQVYGQQETQYF.

V gene TRBV6-5 combines with J gene TRBJ2-5; 7 nucleotides match TRBD1. The junction had 9 bases not matched to a gene; V was cut back by 7 bases and J by 1 base. Germline values: CDR1 MNHEY, CDR2 SVGAGI. The CDR3 runs to 15 residues. In DNA form, the CDR3 reads TGTGCCAGCACCAAACGGACAGGCATCCAAGAGACCCAGTACTTC. This gives the protein CASTKRTGIQETQYF.

This chain connects TRBV7-9 to TRBJ2-7, with D tentatively TRBD2 (6 bases). The CDR3 extends over 13 amino acids. Germline loops: CDR1 SEHNR, CDR2 FQNEAQ (reference sequence). V was cut by 1 base and J by 5 bases, with 9 bases left in between. The CDR3 region is CASSLGGINEQYF. For the CDR3, the DNA is TGTGCCAGCAGCTTAGGCGGGATCAACGAGCAGTACTTC.

The J gene is TRBJ2-7, the V gene TRBV18, with D hard to call. With 2 bases removed from V and 0 bases from J, the gap between germline ends came to 11 bases. The CDR3 has 15 amino acids. Germline-derived CDR1 and CDR2 are KGHSH and LQKENI. The CDR3 DNA reads TGTGCCAGCTCACCAAACCAGGTCTTCTCCTACGAGCAGTACTTC. This sequence encodes CASSPNQVFSYEQYF.

Of note for this clonotype: Germline is not matched at one junction end, which may reflect a read error. This rearrangement joins TRBV18 to TRBJ2-6; 8 bases are shared with TRBD1. Germline values: CDR1 KGHSH, CDR2 LQKENI. The CDR3 runs 18 residues. The CDR3 nucleotides read TGTGCCAGCTCACCAGGACAGGGATTAGTCTCTGGGGCCGACGTCCTGACTTTC. It is translated as CASSPGQGLVSGADVLTF. Full variable domain (outside the CDR3, taken from reference TRBV18 and TRBJ2-6): NAGVMQNPRHLVRRRGQEARLRCSPMKGHSHVYWYRQLPEEGLKFMVYLQKENIIDESGMPKERFSAEFPKEGPSILRIQQVVRGDSAAYFCASSPGQGLVSGADVLTFGAGSRLTVL.

This clonotype has just a few counts. The junction departs from germline at one end; a sequencing error may be responsible. The chain couples TRBV7-9 to TRBJ2-5, with D possibly being TRBD1 (6 bases). CDR1 and CDR2 (germline): SEHNR, FQNEAQ (reference sequence). CDR3 length: 15 amino acids. The CDR3 is CASSSTNRDLEAQYF. The DNA for the CDR3 is TGTGCCAGCAGCTCAACCAACAGGGACCTAGAGGCCCAGTACTTC. Full variable domain (missing parts from reference TRBV7-9 and TRBJ2-5): DTGVSQNPRHKITKRGQNVTFRCDPISEHNRLYWYRQTLGQGPEFLTYFQNEAQLEKSRLLSDRFSAERPKGSFSTLEIQRTEQGDSAMYLCASSSTNRDLEAQYFGPGTRLLVL.

This clonotype turned up a few times. The gene calls are TRBV2 and TRBJ1-4; D is undetermined. Germline loops: CDR1 SNHLY, CDR2 FYNNEI. CDR3 size: 13 residues. The V end lost 4 bases, the J end lost 5 bases, and 8 bases lay between the germline ends. In DNA form, the CDR3 reads TGTGCCAGCAGTGGAGGTAACAATGAAAAACTGTTTTTT. This translates into CASSGGNNEKLFF.

About this clonotype itself: A much larger clone differs by one base, so this may be a read error. The chain links TRBV9 to TRBJ2-3, with D maybe TRBD1 (6 bases). The CDR3 spans 15 residues. With 7 bases removed from V and 4 bases from J, the gap between germline ends came to 19 bases. Germline CDR1 and CDR2: SGDLS and YYNGEE. CDR3 coding DNA: TGTGCCAGCGGCGACGCAGGGGTAATTTCAGATACGCAGTATTTT. Its protein product is CASGDAGVISDTQYF.

This clonotype was detected many times. This chain links TRBV7-9 with TRBJ2-1, with TRBD2 matching 9 bases. CDR1 is SEHNR and CDR2 is FQNEAQ in the germline V gene (reference sequence). The CDR3 is 15 residues long. After removal of 4 bases from V and 8 bases from J, the junction contained 9 bases not matched to a gene. This CDR3 is CASSYSGLAMDEQFF. The CDR3 nucleotides are TGTGCCAGCAGCTACTCGGGACTAGCCATGGATGAGCAGTTCTTC.

Note on this clonotype: One end of the junction fails to match germline, which may point to a read error. The V call is TRBV20-1, the J call TRBJ2-3, with D possibly TRBD2 on 6 matching bases. The length of the CDR3 is 16 residues. CDR1 DFQATT and CDR2 SNEGSKA come from the germline V gene (reference sequence). CDR3 DNA: TGCAGTGCTAGAGATCAGGGTAGGAGGGGAAGGGATACGCGGTATTTT. This translates into CSARDQGRRGRDTRYF.